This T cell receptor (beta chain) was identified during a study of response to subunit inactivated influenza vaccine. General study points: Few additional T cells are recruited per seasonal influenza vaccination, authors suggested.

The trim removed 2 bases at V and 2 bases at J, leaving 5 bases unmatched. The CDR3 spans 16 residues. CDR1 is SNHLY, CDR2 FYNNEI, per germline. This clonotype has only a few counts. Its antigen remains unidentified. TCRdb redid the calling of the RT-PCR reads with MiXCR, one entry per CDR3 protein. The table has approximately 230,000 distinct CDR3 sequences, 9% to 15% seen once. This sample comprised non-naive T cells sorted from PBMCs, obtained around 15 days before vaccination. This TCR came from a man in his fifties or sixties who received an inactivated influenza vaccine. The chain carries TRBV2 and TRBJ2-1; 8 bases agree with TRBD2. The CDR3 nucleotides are TGTGCCAGCAGTGAAAGTCAGCGGGAGACCTACAATGAGCAGTTCTTC. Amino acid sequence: CASSESQRETYNEQFF.